Below are 29 T cell receptor beta chains sequenced from a single sample in a study of blood T cell repertoires in COVID-19. The method was immunoSEQ multiplex PCR; TCRdb's version includes in-frame clones alone and lacks a portion of them. The profile shows fewer than 35,000 clones, approximately 90% of them singletons. Specimen: peripheral blood. These receptors all come from a man aged 50-60 years with active or convalescent COVID-19.

In this sample, this clone turned up a few times. This chain links TRBV28 with TRBJ1-4, with 9 bases that match TRBD1. Unmatched junction bases numbered 6, after V lost 3 bases and J lost 4 bases. The CDR3 runs to 16 residues. Germline CDR1 MDHEN, CDR2 SYDVKM. CDR3 residues: CASSLAPGQGNEKLFF. DNA of the CDR3: TGTGCCAGCAGTTTGGCGCCGGGACAGGGTAATGAAAAACTGTTTTTT.

The chain carries TRBV29-1 and TRBJ1-1; D is perhaps TRBD1 (5 bases). This CDR3 is built from 14 residues. Looked up from germline, CDR1 is SQVTM and CDR2 is ANQGSEA. The V and J ends lost 1 base and 5 bases respectively, with 14 bases between them. CDR3 in amino acids: CSVEVAGVWTEAFF. The DNA of the CDR3 is TGCAGCGTTGAAGTGGCGGGGGTTTGGACTGAAGCTTTCTTT.

V usage is TRBV28 and J usage is TRBJ2-5; TRBD2 agrees at 7 bases. V lost 6 bases to trimming and J lost 0 bases; unmatched junction nucleotides: 1. Germline V gives CDR1 MDHEN, CDR2 SYDVKM. This CDR3 has 13 amino acids. CDR3 nucleotide sequence: TGTGCCAGCAGCGGGACTAACCAAGAGACCCAGTACTTC. The encoded protein is CASSGTNQETQYF.

J is TRBJ2-7 and V is TRBV5-5, with D possibly matching TRBD1 (5 bases). This CDR3 contains 12 residues. Deletions cut 5 bases from V and 3 bases from J, with 9 bases between. Per the germline V gene, CDR1 is SGHKS and CDR2 is YYEKEE (reference sequence). CDR3 DNA: TGTGCCAGCAGTTTCCAGGGCTACGAGCAGTACTTC. Its protein is CASSFQGYEQYF.

CDR3 DNA: TGTGCCAGTAGTATGCGGCGGGGGACAGGGGTTGCTCAGCCCCAGCATTTT. Translating it yields CASSMRRGTGVAQPQHF. This sequence joins TRBV19 and TRBJ1-5; 10 nucleotides match TRBD1. Germline CDR1 is LNHDA and CDR2 is SQIVND (reference sequence). CDR3 length: 17 residues. V lost 3 bases and J lost 6; bases outside the gene matches: 11.

This chain connects TRBV10-3 to TRBJ2-7; 8 bases agree with TRBD1. CDR1 and CDR2 (germline): ENHRY, SYGVKD. The CDR3 contains 13 residues. V lost 6 bases and J lost 5; bases outside the gene matches: 6. CDR3 residues: CAIRHIQGDEQYF. The CDR3 DNA reads TGTGCCATCAGACACATACAGGGGGACGAGCAGTACTTC.

This clone was observed once. This sequence joins TRBV4-3 and TRBJ2-2; 16 positions agree with TRBD2. Germline V CDR1 and CDR2: LGHNA, YSLEER. This CDR3 contains 18 residues. The ends lost 4 bases at V and 3 bases at J; junction bases unmatched: 5. CDR3 sequence: CASSPGLAGGPDTGELFF. In DNA, the CDR3 is TGCGCCAGCAGCCCGGGACTAGCGGGAGGGCCGGACACCGGGGAGCTGTTTTTT.

V and J are TRBV10-2 and TRBJ2-2, with 14 bases matching TRBD2. The CDR3 has 16 amino acids. Germline CDR1 and CDR2: WSHSY and SAAADI. V shed 11 bases, J shed 5 bases, and the junction held 10 bases outside the gene matches. CDR3 sequence reads: CASTPGLAGVTGELFF. The CDR3 DNA reads TGCGCCTCAACTCCGGGACTAGCGGGAGTAACCGGGGAGCTGTTTTTT.

The chain employs TRBV29-1 and TRBJ2-5, with TRBD2 as a possible D gene (5 bases). Germline assignment: CDR1 SQVTM and CDR2 ANQGSEA. The CDR3 loop spans 12 amino acids. V was trimmed by 4 bases and J by 6 bases, leaving 12 bases between them. The CDR3 bases are TGCAGCGTTGGAGGGTCCGGGAAGACCCAGTACTTC. Protein sequence: CSVGGSGKTQYF. Based on the CDR3 plus reference TRBV29-1 and TRBJ2-5, the full variable domain is SAVISQKPSRDICQRGTSLTIQCQVDSQVTMMFWYRQQPGQSLTLIATANQGSEATYESGFVIDKFPISRPNLTFSTLTVSNMSPEDSSIYLCSVGGSGKTQYFGPGTRLLVL.

V gene TRBV18 combines with J gene TRBJ1-2, with D uncertain. The length of the CDR3 is 14 residues. Germline lookup yields CDR1 KGHSH and CDR2 LQKENI. With 3 bases removed from V and 4 bases from J, the gap between germline ends came to 12 bases. CDR3 nucleotide sequence: TGTGCCAGCTCACCGGTCGACTTTTCCTATGGCTACACCTTC. Amino acids: CASSPVDFSYGYTF.

The chain joins TRBV28 to TRBJ1-2, with D hard to call. V was pared by 7 bases and J by 5 bases, with 17 bases between. Germline V lookup: CDR1 MDHEN, CDR2 SYDVKM. CDR3 length: 14 residues. This CDR3 is CASIFDSSSYGYTF. The CDR3 bases are TGTGCCAGCATTTTTGACTCGTCGAGTTATGGCTACACCTTC.

The chain recombines TRBV5-6 with TRBJ2-1, with D possibly TRBD2 on 5 matching bases. Germline V gives CDR1 SGHDT, CDR2 YYEEEE. With 0 bases removed from V and 6 bases from J, the gap between germline ends came to 16 bases. The CDR3 consists of 16 residues. The CDR3 bases are TGTGCCAGCAGCTTGGTTCCTAGCTATGGGGTCAATGAGCAGTTCTTC. It is translated as CASSLVPSYGVNEQFF.

The rearrangement joins TRBV11-2 to TRBJ2-2; 8 nucleotides line up with TRBD1. From germline, CDR1 is SGHAT and CDR2 FQNNGV. The CDR3 has 14 residues. V lost 5 bases, J lost 6 bases, and 5 bases stayed unmatched. CDR3 sequence: CASSLTQGAGELFF. CDR3 sequence (DNA): TGTGCCAGCAGCCTAACACAGGGGGCCGGGGAGCTGTTTTTT.

The chain has TRBV28 and TRBJ2-5; possibly TRBD2 for D (6 bases). CDR1 is MDHEN, CDR2 SYDVKM, per germline. The V end lost 2 bases, the J end lost 3 bases, and 7 bases lay between the germline ends. There are 13 residues in the CDR3. Written as DNA, the CDR3 is TGTGCCAGCAGTTTAGGGGGGAAAGAGACCCAGTACTTC. Amino acids: CASSLGGKETQYF.

This clone came up once. The chain uses TRBV2 and TRBJ1-3; 7 nucleotides match TRBD1. Trimming took 6 bases from V and 0 from J; bases not matched to a gene: 8. Per germline, CDR1 SNHLY and CDR2 FYNNEI. The CDR3 runs to 16 residues. CDR3 sequence (DNA): TGTGCCAGCAGGGCACCAACAGGGGACTCTGGAAACACCATATATTTT. Protein product: CASRAPTGDSGNTIYF.

Of note for this clone: A junction boundary mismatches the germline segment, possibly from a read error. The chain joins TRBV19 to TRBJ2-1; 10 nucleotides agree with TRBD2. This CDR3 region has 16 residues. In germline, CDR1 is LNHDA, CDR2 SQIVND (reference sequence). The CDR3 DNA reads TGTGCCAGTAGTATAGATCCCCTAGCGGGAGTCCCAACCATGGTCTTC. It specifies CASSIDPLAGVPTMVF.

The chain has TRBV27 and TRBJ1-1; D uncertain. V was pared by 5 bases and J by 5 bases, with 15 bases between. The CDR3 loop spans 14 amino acids. Germline V gene lookup returns CDR1 MNHEY and CDR2 SMNVEV (reference sequence). The CDR3 loop is CASSPLGVRTEAFF. In DNA, the CDR3 is TGTGCCAGCAGTCCCCTCGGGGTTAGGACTGAAGCTTTCTTT.

The rearrangement joins TRBV6-5 to TRBJ1-2; TRBD1 matches at 7 bases. The CDR3 is 12 amino acids. Germline V gene lookup returns CDR1 MNHEY and CDR2 SVGAGI. The ends lost 6 bases at V and 9 bases at J; junction bases unmatched: 7. CDR3 nucleotide sequence: TGTGCCAGCAGGCGACAGGGATCGAGCTACACCTTC. It yields the protein CASRRQGSSYTF.

This clone was recorded a few times. V usage is TRBV7-9 and J usage is TRBJ2-7; 7 bases fit TRBD2. Germline CDR1 is SEHNR and CDR2 is FQNEAQ (reference sequence). With V trimmed by 2 bases and J by 3 bases, 7 bases remained unmatched. The CDR3 is made up of 15 amino acids. In DNA form, the CDR3 reads TGTGCCAGCAGCTTAACAGCCGGGGGGTTCTACGAGCAGTACTTC. This encodes CASSLTAGGFYEQYF. Full variable domain (rest looked up from reference TRBV7-9 and TRBJ2-7): DTGVSQNPRHKITKRGQNVTFRCDPISEHNRLYWYRQTLGQGPEFLTYFQNEAQLEKSRLLSDRFSAERPKGSFSTLEIQRTEQGDSAMYLCASSLTAGGFYEQYFGPGTRLTVT.

The chain links TRBV7-2 to TRBJ2-7; 8 bases line up with TRBD2. J gave up 4 bases and V 2 bases, and 7 bases lay outside the gene matches. Germline V gene data show CDR1 as SGHTA and CDR2 as FQGNSA. This CDR3 is built from 15 residues. CDR3: CASSLIGGASYEQYF. CDR3 DNA: TGTGCCAGCAGCTTAATCGGGGGGGCCTCGTACGAGCAGTACTTC. Full variable domain (outside the CDR3, taken from reference TRBV7-2 and TRBJ2-7): GAGVSQSPSNKVTEKGKDVELRCDPISGHTALYWYRQSLGQGLEFLIYFQGNSAPDKSGLPSDRFSAERTGGSVSTLTIQRTQQEDSAVYLCASSLIGGASYEQYFGPGTRLTVT.

The rearrangement joins TRBV28 to TRBJ1-2, with D possibly being TRBD1 (6 bases). Germline assignment: CDR1 MDHEN and CDR2 SYDVKM. The CDR3 spans 15 residues. Trimming took 3 bases from V and 8 from J, leaving 19 bases between them. In nucleotides, the CDR3 is TGTGCCAGCAGTTTCGGGGGGGCCAAAGGAAGGGGCTACACCTTC. It yields the protein CASSFGGAKGRGYTF.

For this clone: One junction end does not reproduce the germline sequence, and a read error may be involved. This sequence joins TRBV11-1 and TRBJ2-5, with 7 bases identical to TRBD1. CDR1 SGHAT and CDR2 FQDESV come from the germline V gene (reference sequence). The CDR3 covers 14 residues. CDR3 DNA sequence: TGTGCCAGCAGCTTAGAGACAGGGCAAGAGATCCAGTACTTC. This sequence encodes CASSLETGQEIQYF. Complete variable domain (other parts from reference TRBV11-1 and TRBJ2-5): EAEVAQSPRYKITEKSQAVAFWCDPISGHATLYWYRQILGQGPELLVQFQDESVVDDSQLPKDRFSAERLKGVDSTLKIQPAELGDSAMYLCASSLETGQEIQYFGPGTRLLVL.

The chain joins TRBV9 to TRBJ1-6, with 7 bases matching TRBD1. CDR1 SGDLS and CDR2 YYNGEE come from the germline V gene. The CDR3 covers 16 residues. Unmatched junction bases numbered 4, after V lost 2 bases and J lost 2 bases. The CDR3 nucleotides read TGTGCCAGCAGCGTTGGGACAGCCACCTATAATTCACCCCTCCACTTT. Its translation is CASSVGTATYNSPLHF.

This sequence joins TRBV5-1 and TRBJ2-6; a possible D gene is TRBD1 (6 bases). This CDR3 comprises 16 residues. The germline gives CDR1 SGHRS, CDR2 YFSETQ. Between the trimmed V and J ends, which lost 6 bases and 0 bases, there was a span of 13 bases. The CDR3 DNA follows: TGCGCCAGCACTTCAGGGGTCTCCTCTGGGGCCAACGTCCTGACTTTC. Encoded protein: CASTSGVSSGANVLTF. Together with reference TRBV5-1 and TRBJ2-6, the CDR3 gives the full variable domain: KAGVTQTPRYLIKTRGQQVTLSCSPISGHRSVSWYQQTPGQGLQFLFEYFSETQRNKGNFPGRFSGRQFSNSRSEMNVSTLELGDSALYLCASTSGVSSGANVLTFGAGSRLTVL.

The V gene is TRBV24-1, the J gene TRBJ2-1, with 8 positions matching TRBD2. In germline, CDR1 is KGHDR, CDR2 SFDVKD. This CDR3 contains 17 residues. Trimming cost V 2 bases and J 7 bases; bases outside gene matches: 12. As DNA, the CDR3 is TGTGCCACCAGTGATTGGAGGGCTAGCGGGTTATTTAATGAGCAGTTCTTC. Translating gives CATSDWRASGLFNEQFF.

The chain couples TRBV4-3 to TRBJ1-6, with D uncertain. The CDR3 has 13 residues. CDR1 and CDR2 (germline): LGHNA, YSLEER. The V gene lost 0 bases and the J gene lost 8 bases, with 5 bases spanning the gap. Written as DNA, the CDR3 is TGCGCCAGCAGCCAAGATATCCATTCACCCCTCCACTTT. Amino acid sequence: CASSQDIHSPLHF.

This clone came up a few times. The rearrangement joins TRBV2 to TRBJ2-5; D may be TRBD2 (5 bases). Germline assignment: CDR1 SNHLY and CDR2 FYNNEI. The germline V and J ends were trimmed by 3 bases and 3 bases, with 5 bases remaining between them. The CDR3 contains 12 residues. The CDR3 DNA reads TGTGCCAGCAGTGAGGAGGAAGAGACCCAGTACTTC. Its translation is CASSEEEETQYF.

V usage is TRBV5-1 and J usage is TRBJ2-7; 8 nucleotides match TRBD1. The V gene end was trimmed by 6 bases and the J gene end by 5 bases; junction bases not matched to a gene: 7. This CDR3 contains 13 residues. Germline CDR1 SGHRS, CDR2 YFSETQ. The DNA of the CDR3 is TGCGCCAGCAACTTCGGACAGGGCCACGAGCAGTACTTC. It yields the protein CASNFGQGHEQYF.

The chain uses TRBV29-1 and TRBJ2-1, with a tentative D call TRBD1 (6 bases). Trimming removed 6 bases at V and 3 bases at J, with 12 bases between. Looked up from germline, CDR1 is SQVTM and CDR2 is ANQGSEA. CDR3 size: 13 residues. The CDR3 is CSVETDSYNEQFF. The CDR3, as DNA: TGCAGCGTCGAGACGGACAGCTACAATGAGCAGTTCTTC.